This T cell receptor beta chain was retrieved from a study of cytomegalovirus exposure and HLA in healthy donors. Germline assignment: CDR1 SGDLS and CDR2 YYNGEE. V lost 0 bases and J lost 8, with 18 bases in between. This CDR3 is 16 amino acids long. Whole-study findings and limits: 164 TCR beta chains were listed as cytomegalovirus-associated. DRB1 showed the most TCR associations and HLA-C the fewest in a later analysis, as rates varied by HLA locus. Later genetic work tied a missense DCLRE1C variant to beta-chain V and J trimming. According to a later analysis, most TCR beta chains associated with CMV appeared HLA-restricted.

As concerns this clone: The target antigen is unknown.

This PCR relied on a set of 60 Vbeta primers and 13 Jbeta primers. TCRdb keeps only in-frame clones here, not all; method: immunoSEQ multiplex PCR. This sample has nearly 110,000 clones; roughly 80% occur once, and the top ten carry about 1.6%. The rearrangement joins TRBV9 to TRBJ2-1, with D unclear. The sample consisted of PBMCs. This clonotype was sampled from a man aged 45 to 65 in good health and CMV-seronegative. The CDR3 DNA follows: TGTGCCAGCAGCGTAGCTACGCTGCCGTTAGTCTATGAGCAGTTCTTC. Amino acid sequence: CASSVATLPLVYEQFF.